This is a list of T cell receptor beta chains from one sample in a study of T-cell reconstitution after alpha-beta-depleted transplantation in children. MiXCR, applied by TCRdb to the PCR reads, yields one record per CDR3 protein. This sample yields around 110,000 distinct CDR3 sequences, of which 9% to 12% are seen a single time; under 40% belongs to the top ten. The specimen comprised PBMCs, sampled before TCRalphabeta/CD19-depleted stem cell transplant. The receptor set was obtained from a boy aged 2 to 10 with acute lymphoblastic leukemia, due to receive a stem cell transplant. Each CDR3 is given with its conserved first and last residue. A D gene is named only where the DNA matches it firmly. Clone size is given for some rows only: seen once, a few or many times, or a class if the clone is expanded.

D gene,V gene,clone size,J gene,CDR3 protein,CDR3 DNA
TRBD2,TRBV11-2,few,TRBJ2-3,CASSSGLAGGVHRGTQYF,TGTGCCAGCAGCTCCGGACTAGCGGGAGGGGTACACAGAGGTACGCAGTATTTT
TRBD2,TRBV12-3/TRBV12-4,many,TRBJ2-3,CASSPTTSGPWDTQYF,TGTGCCAGCAGCCCGACGACTAGCGGGCCCTGGGATACGCAGTATTTT
NA,TRBV29-1,few,TRBJ1-2,CSVGDRGYGYTF,TGCAGCGTTGGTGACCGGGGCTATGGCTACACCTTC
NA,TRBV15,few,TRBJ2-7,CATSRRQASSEQYF,TGTGCCACCAGCAGGCGACAAGCCTCGTCCGAGCAGTACTTC
TRBD2,TRBV5-6,NA,TRBJ2-7,CAMAPSGGPALYEQYF,TGTGCCATGGCCCCCTCGGGAGGGCCCGCCCTATACGAGCAGTACTTC
TRBD2,TRBV2,NA,TRBJ2-3,CAFCSPDTSGRESTDTQYF,TGTGCCTTCTGCTCCCCCGATACTAGCGGGAGAGAAAGCACAGATACGCAGTATTTT
NA,TRBV20-1,NA,TRBJ2-7,CSARGEGQYASYEQYF,TGCAGTGCTAGAGGTGAAGGGCAGTACGCGTCCTACGAGCAGTACTTC
NA,TRBV5-1,many,TRBJ2-7,CASSLGAPGDEQYF,TGCGCCAGCAGCTTGGGCGCCCCAGGGGACGAGCAGTACTTC
TRBD2,TRBV5-6,NA,TRBJ2-1,CASSPRGGLSYNEQFF,TGTGCCAGCAGCCCCCGGGGGGGACTCTCCTACAATGAGCAGTTCTTC
NA,TRBV20-1,few,TRBJ1-1,CSASGRGSWTEAFF,TGCAGTGCTAGTGGGCGGGGGAGTTGGACTGAAGCTTTCTTT
TRBD2,TRBV3-1,few,TRBJ2-7,CASSQAAGLPYEQYF,TGTGCCAGCAGCCAAGCGGCGGGACTACCCTACGAGCAGTACTTC
NA,TRBV12-3/TRBV12-4,few,TRBJ1-1,CASSKPPRRNTEAFF,TGTGCCAGCAGCAAACCGCCCCGGAGGAACACTGAAGCTTTCTTT
NA,TRBV28,NA,TRBJ1-2,CASSSPAIYGYTF,TGTGCCAGCAGTTCTCCAGCCATCTATGGCTACACCTTC
TRBD1,TRBV14,NA,TRBJ2-5,CASSRNRGRETQYF,TGTGCCAGCAGCCGAAACAGGGGGAGAGAGACCCAGTACTTC
TRBD2,TRBV20-1,few,TRBJ2-3,CSARTSGFTDTQYF,TGCAGTGCCCGGACTAGCGGGTTCACAGATACGCAGTATTTT
TRBD1,TRBV5-1,NA,TRBJ2-7,CASSVGQGNEQYF,TGCGCCAGCAGCGTTGGACAGGGGAACGAGCAGTACTTC
NA,TRBV20-1,NA,TRBJ2-1,CSAALRRTPYNEQFF,TGCAGTGCTGCGCTTAGACGGACACCGTACAATGAGCAGTTCTTC
NA,TRBV20-1,few,TRBJ2-3,CSASEGRVDGTDTQYF,TGCAGTGCTAGTGAGGGGCGGGTGGACGGCACAGATACGCAGTATTTT
NA,TRBV10-2,NA,TRBJ2-6,CASSSGVGVSGANVLTF,TGCGCCAGCAGTTCTGGGGTCGGGGTCTCTGGGGCCAACGTCCTGACTTTC
NA,TRBV7-2,many,TRBJ2-1,CASRRTGPTYNEQFF,TGTGCCAGCAGACGAACGGGACCAACCTACAATGAGCAGTTCTTC
NA,TRBV6-1,NA,TRBJ1-1,CASSVEHNTEAFF,TGTGCCAGCAGTGTCGAACATAACACTGAAGCTTTCTTT
NA,TRBV20-1,few,TRBJ1-4,CSAEGAVEKLFF,TGCAGTGCGGAAGGGGCGGTCGAAAAACTGTTTTTT
TRBD2,TRBV27,many,TRBJ2-3,CASRLAGAGDTQYF,TGTGCCAGCAGGCTAGCGGGAGCGGGAGATACGCAGTATTTT
NA,TRBV7-8,NA,TRBJ1-1,CASSSLGGGNTEAFF,TGTGCCAGCAGCTCTCTAGGGGGGGGGAACACTGAAGCTTTCTTT
NA,TRBV5-5,many,TRBJ2-7,CASSYNLNEQYF,TGTGCCAGCAGCTACAATTTAAACGAGCAGTACTTC
NA,TRBV14,NA,TRBJ1-1,CASSQGLGLTNTEAFF,TGTGCCAGCAGCCAAGGCCTAGGTCTGACGAACACTGAAGCTTTCTTT
NA,TRBV10-3,many,TRBJ2-5,CAISQGSDAMGQETQYF,TGTGCCATCAGTCAGGGGTCAGACGCTATGGGGCAAGAGACCCAGTACTTC
TRBD1,TRBV20-1,NA,TRBJ2-1,CSASVGTAFFNEQFF,TGCAGTGCTAGTGTCGGGACAGCCTTTTTCAATGAGCAGTTCTTC
NA,TRBV10-3,many,TRBJ2-3,CAISELGGIPSTDTQYF,TGTGCCATCAGTGAGCTGGGGGGAATCCCTAGCACAGATACGCAGTATTTT
NA,TRBV5-6,NA,TRBJ2-1,CASSYDRLTYNEQFF,TGTGCCAGCAGCTACGACAGGCTTACCTACAATGAGCAGTTCTTC
TRBD2,TRBV6-1,few,TRBJ2-7,CASSRMGGGSIYEQYF,TGTGCCAGCAGTCGCATGGGGGGAGGGAGTATCTACGAGCAGTACTTC
TRBD1,TRBV29-1,NA,TRBJ2-7,CSAHEGAHEQYF,TGCAGCGCCCATGAGGGGGCCCACGAGCAGTACTTC
NA,TRBV7-8,NA,TRBJ2-7,CASSLNRGEKYF,TGTGCCAGCAGCTTAAACCGAGGCGAGAAGTACTTC
NA,TRBV12-3/TRBV12-4,many,TRBJ2-5,CASSFGGNRETQYF,TGTGCCAGCAGCTTTGGAGGGAATCGAGAGACCCAGTACTTC